The clone carrying this T cell receptor (beta chain) was detected many times. Ophthalmopathy patients showed a Clinical Activity Score of at least 3, NOSPECS grade of at least 4 and duration under 3 months. These data are taken from a study of T cells in Graves' hyperthyroidism and ophthalmopathy. Germline V gene lookup returns CDR1 DFQATT and CDR2 SNEGSKA (reference sequence). CDR3 length: 19 residues. V lost 5 bases to trimming and J lost 5 bases; unmatched junction nucleotides: 18. The source material, RNA transcripts, was used to amplify TCR beta CDR3 regions. HTBI primers were used for first-round RT-PCR of the TCR CDR3. TCRdb used MiXCR to reprocess the multiplex PCR reads, holding one entry per CDR3 protein. The sample contains about 600,000 distinct CDR3 sequences, more than 13% of which appear only once.

The specimen sequenced was blood. This TCR was sampled from a woman aged 18-29 years with Graves' ophthalmopathy. This rearrangement joins TRBV20-1 to TRBJ2-7, with 16 bases fitting TRBD2. The CDR3 DNA reads as TGCAGTGCTTCTAACCTCCCGGGACTAGCGGGAGGGGGAATGAACGAGCAGTACTTC. It translates to CSASNLPGLAGGGMNEQYF.